A selection of T cell receptor beta chains follows, all from one sample in a study of blood T cell repertoires in COVID-19. Assay used: immunoSEQ multiplex PCR; TCRdb lists only in-frame clones, some missing. The profile shows around 62,000 clones, around nine tenths of them singletons. Sample: PBMCs or T cells enriched from blood (not recorded which). The receptors come from a woman aged 40-49 years who had recovered from COVID-19. Both conserved end residues are part of each CDR3. The order of the fields is V gene, clone size, J gene, D gene, CDR3 DNA, CDR3 protein. A D gene is named only where the DNA matches it firmly. Where a row states a size, it is once, few, many or the class of an expanded clone; other rows omit it.

TRBV5-1	.	TRBJ2-3	.	TGCGCCAGCAGCTTAATGGTAGCAAACACAGATACGCAGTATTTT	CASSLMVANTDTQYF
TRBV7-9	.	TRBJ2-7	.	TGTGCCAGCAGCTTAGCCGCAGGTTTGGACGAGCAGTACTTC	CASSLAAGLDEQYF
TRBV11-1	.	TRBJ2-3	.	TGTGCCAGCAGCCCTAAAGGGACTCTCACAGATACGCAGTATTTT	CASSPKGTLTDTQYF
TRBV7-2	.	TRBJ2-5	.	TGTGCCAGCAGCTCCCAGCGGCAAGACGGAGAGACCCAGTACTTC	CASSSQRQDGETQYF
TRBV5-5	.	TRBJ1-1	.	TGTGCCAGCAGCTTGGAGTGGCACCTGAACACTGAAGCTTTCTTT	CASSLEWHLNTEAFF
TRBV3-1/TRBV3-2	.	TRBJ1-1	.	TGTGCCAGCAGCCGCCGGGGGGACACTGAAGCTTTCTTT	CASSRRGDTEAFF
TRBV3-1/TRBV3-2	once	TRBJ1-2	.	TGTGCCAGCAGCGCCACCGGGACAAATGGCTACACCTTC	CASSATGTNGYTF
TRBV4-1	few	TRBJ1-3	.	TGCGCCAGCAGCCGGGGAGGCCTGGTGATCTCTGGAAACACCATATATTTT	CASSRGGLVISGNTIYF
TRBV18	.	TRBJ2-5	.	TGTGCCAGCTCACCATATACGTTCGGGGAAGAGACCCAGTACTTC	CASSPYTFGEETQYF
TRBV27	.	TRBJ1-1	TRBD1	TGTGCCAGCAGTAGGGGGGACAGGGGGAACACTGAAGCTTTCTTT	CASSRGDRGNTEAFF
TRBV28	.	TRBJ1-4	TRBD1	TGTGCCAGCAGTCCAGGGGGCATAAGGGAAAAACTGTTTTTT	CASSPGGIREKLFF
TRBV3-1/TRBV3-2	.	TRBJ2-7	.	TGTGCCAGCAGCCAGACCCCCAGGGACTACGAGCAGTACTTC	CASSQTPRDYEQYF
TRBV11-2	.	TRBJ2-7	TRBD1	TGTGCCAGCAGCCAAAAAAGGGACAGGAGGGACTTC	CASSQKRDRRDF
TRBV5-1	once	TRBJ2-7	TRBD1	TGCGCCAGCAGCTGGCGACAGGGAAGTTACGAGCAGTACTTC	CASSWRQGSYEQYF
TRBV5-1	.	TRBJ2-2	TRBD2	TGCGCCAGCACAGGGCTAGCGGGGGGGCCGAACACCGGGGAGCTGTTTTTT	CASTGLAGGPNTGELFF
TRBV5-1	.	TRBJ2-7	TRBD1	TGCGCCAGCAGCTCCCCCCGACAGGGTTCCTACGAGCAGTACTTC	CASSSPRQGSYEQYF
TRBV5-4	.	TRBJ1-3	.	TGTGCCAGCAGCTTGGTAGGGGGCTCTGGAAACACCATATATTTT	CASSLVGGSGNTIYF
TRBV7-8	.	TRBJ1-1	TRBD1	TGTGCCAGCAACCCCGAGGGGGCATACACTGAAGCTTTCTTT	CASNPEGAYTEAFF
TRBV18	.	TRBJ1-1	TRBD1	TGTGCCAGCTCACAGGGGGCCGTGTACACTGAAGCTTTCTTT	CASSQGAVYTEAFF
TRBV12-3/TRBV12-4	.	TRBJ2-2	.	TGTGCCAGCAGTTTAACGGAGGCCGGGGAGCTGTTTTTT	CASSLTEAGELFF
TRBV27	once	TRBJ1-2	.	TGTGCCAGCAGTTTATCGGGAGGGGCGCGGTGGGATGGCTACACCTTC	CASSLSGGARWDGYTF
TRBV5-1	.	TRBJ1-4	.	TGCGCCAGCAGCTTAGGCCACAGGGAGGAAAAACTGTTTTTT	CASSLGHREEKLFF
TRBV9	.	TRBJ2-4	TRBD2	TGTGCCAGCAGCCCGGGACTAGCGGGGGTCAAAAACATTCAGTACTTC	CASSPGLAGVKNIQYF
TRBV2	.	TRBJ1-6	TRBD1	TGTGCCAGCAGTGCCGGGACAGGGCGTGATTCACCCCTCCACTTT	CASSAGTGRDSPLHF
TRBV19	.	TRBJ2-3	TRBD1	TGTGCCAGTAGTATAGATACGGGACAGCCAGATACGCAGTATTTT	CASSIDTGQPDTQYF
TRBV5-1	.	TRBJ1-3	.	TGCGCCAGCAGACTAACCCGTGGAAACACCATATATTTT	CASRLTRGNTIYF
TRBV10-1	.	TRBJ1-1	TRBD1	TGCGCCAGCAGTGGGGACAGGGTAACGGCTTTCTTT	CASSGDRVTAFF
TRBV4-1	.	TRBJ2-5	TRBD1	TGCGCCAGCAGCCCACCGGGACAGGGAAAGACCCAGTACTTC	CASSPPGQGKTQYF
TRBV6-1	once	TRBJ2-7	TRBD1	TGTGCCAGCAGTGAAGTGTGGACAGGGTCCTACGAGCAGTACTTC	CASSEVWTGSYEQYF
TRBV27	.	TRBJ1-2	TRBD1	TGTGCCAGCAGTGAGGGACAGAGCTATGGCTACACCTTC	CASSEGQSYGYTF
TRBV29-1	.	TRBJ1-1	TRBD1	TGCAGCGTTGAACAGGGGGGAGAGACTGAAGCTTTCTTT	CSVEQGGETEAFF
TRBV2	.	TRBJ2-7	.	TGTGCCAGCAGTGTCGGCAGGCAGGACGAGCAGTACTTC	CASSVGRQDEQYF
TRBV9	once	TRBJ2-2	.	TGTGCCAGCAGCGTAAGTCCAGGGACGAACACCGGGGAGCTGTTTTTT	CASSVSPGTNTGELFF
TRBV7-2	.	TRBJ2-7	.	TGTGCCAACACAGTAACCGGTTACGAGCAGTACTTC	CANTVTGYEQYF
TRBV5-4	.	TRBJ2-4	.	TGTGCCAGCAGCTTGGACGGACAGCAGAACATTCAGTACTTC	CASSLDGQQNIQYF
TRBV24-1	once	TRBJ2-5	TRBD1	TGTGCCACCAGTGACCTGGGACAGGGGAAGGAGACCCAGTACTTC	CATSDLGQGKETQYF
TRBV5-1	.	TRBJ2-1	TRBD2	TGCGCCAGCAGCTTACGGGGGGACTACAATGAGCAGTTCTTC	CASSLRGDYNEQFF
TRBV11-3	.	TRBJ2-7	.	TGTGCCAGCAGCGCCCCCGGACTACACAACTACGAGCAGTACTTC	CASSAPGLHNYEQYF
TRBV18	.	TRBJ2-1	TRBD1	TGTGCCAGCTCACCACCGGGACAGGGTTTAAATGAGCAGTTCTTC	CASSPPGQGLNEQFF
TRBV6-5	once	TRBJ1-1	.	TGTGCCAGCAGGAGGACAGCGAACACTGAAGCTTTCTTT	CASRRTANTEAFF
TRBV10-3	.	TRBJ2-7	TRBD2	TGTGCCATCAGTGAGTCCCGACTAGCGGGGGGATCGGGGCAGTACTTC	CAISESRLAGGSGQYF
TRBV12-3/TRBV12-4	.	TRBJ2-1	.	TGTGCCAGCAGTCCAACCCCAGGGACACAGTTCTTC	CASSPTPGTQFF
TRBV27	.	TRBJ1-5	.	TGTGCCAGCAGTCCCCTCGTCGGAGGCAGCTCGGGGCAGCCCCAGCATTTT	CASSPLVGGSSGQPQHF
TRBV10-2	.	TRBJ2-7	.	TGCGCCAGCAGTCATCGTCCGGTAGAGCAGTACTTC	CASSHRPVEQYF
TRBV7-9	once	TRBJ1-2	.	TGTGCCACGACAGGCACAGGTGCTATGGGCTACACCTTC	CATTGTGAMGYTF
TRBV7-6	once	TRBJ2-3	TRBD2	TGTGCCAGCAGCTTACCGTTATCTGAGCGGGGGGGGAATACAGATACGCAGTATTTT	CASSLPLSERGGNTDTQYF
TRBV5-1	once	TRBJ2-7	TRBD1	TGCGCCAGCAGCTTGCCGCCGGGACAGGGGAACGAGCAGTACTTC	CASSLPPGQGNEQYF
TRBV7-9	.	TRBJ2-7	TRBD1	TGTGCCAGCGGACAGGCGGCTATCGAGCAGTACTTC	CASGQAAIEQYF
TRBV7-8	.	TRBJ1-2	TRBD1	TGTGCCAGCAGCCACACTTGGACAGGTTCGGCTTTGGGCTACACCTTC	CASSHTWTGSALGYTF
TRBV6-1	.	TRBJ1-1	TRBD1	TGTGCCAGCAGTGACCTCGGACAGGGCAATTTGGCAGCTTTCTTT	CASSDLGQGNLAAFF
TRBV3-1/TRBV3-2	.	TRBJ2-1	.	TGTGCCAGCAGCCAAGATATGCGGGGTTTGGATGAGCAGTTCTTC	CASSQDMRGLDEQFF
TRBV11-3	.	TRBJ2-5	.	TGTGCCAGCAGCGTCGAAGAGACCCAGTACTTC	CASSVEETQYF
TRBV10-3	.	TRBJ2-7	.	TGTGCCACCACGGGGCTAGCGTCCTACGAGCAGTACTTC	CATTGLASYEQYF
TRBV12-3/TRBV12-4	.	TRBJ1-1	TRBD1	TGTGCCAGCAGTTCTACAGGGGTAACTGAAGCTTTCTTT	CASSSTGVTEAFF
TRBV29-1	.	TRBJ1-1	TRBD1	TGCAGCGTTGAACTGCGACAGGGGAACACTGAAGCTTTCTTT	CSVELRQGNTEAFF
TRBV24-1	.	TRBJ1-1	.	TGTGCCACCAGTGATGGGGGGGACACTGAAGCTTTCTTT	CATSDGGDTEAFF
TRBV19	.	TRBJ2-7	TRBD2	TGTGCCAGTAGTACCCCACGTAGCGGGGGGTCCTACGAGCAGTACTTC	CASSTPRSGGSYEQYF